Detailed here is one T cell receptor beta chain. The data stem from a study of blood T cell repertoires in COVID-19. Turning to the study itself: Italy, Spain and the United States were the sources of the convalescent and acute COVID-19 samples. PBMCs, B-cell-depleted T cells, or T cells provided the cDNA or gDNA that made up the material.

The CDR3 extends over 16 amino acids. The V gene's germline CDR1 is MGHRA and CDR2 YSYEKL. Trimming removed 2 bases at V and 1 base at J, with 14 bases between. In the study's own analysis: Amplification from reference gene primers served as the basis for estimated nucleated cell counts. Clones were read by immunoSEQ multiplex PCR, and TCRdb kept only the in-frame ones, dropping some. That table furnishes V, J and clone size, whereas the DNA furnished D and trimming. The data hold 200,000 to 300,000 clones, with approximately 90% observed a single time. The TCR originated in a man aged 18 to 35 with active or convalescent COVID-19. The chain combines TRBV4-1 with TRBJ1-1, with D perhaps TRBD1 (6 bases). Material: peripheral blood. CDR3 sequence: CASSQSLPTGNTEAFF. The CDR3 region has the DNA TGCGCCAGCAGCCAAAGTTTACCGACAGGGAACACTGAAGCTTTCTTT.